These 13 T cell receptor beta chains were all obtained from the same sample, sequenced in a study of control samples from healthy donors and cancer patients. Sequencing used immunoSEQ multiplex PCR; TCRdb keeps in-frame clones, though not all of them. The sample shows some 120,000 clones, 80% to 90% of them seen only once. Sequenced material: blood. All receptors derive from a man aged 40-49 years in good health.

The genes are TRBV10-2 and TRBJ2-6; no clear D gene. V was pared by 8 bases and J by 2 bases, with 7 bases between. This CDR3 spans 13 amino acids. From germline, CDR1 is WSHSY and CDR2 SAAADI. In DNA, the CDR3 is TGCGCCAGCGGAGTCCCTGGGGCCAACGTCCTGACTTTC. It specifies CASGVPGANVLTF.

CDR3 sequence (DNA): TGTGCCAGCAGCCAAGGCAGGGGAAGCAATCAGCCCCAGCATTTT. As protein: CASSQGRGSNQPQHF. The chain employs TRBV3-1 (or the pseudogene TRBV3-2) and TRBJ1-5; possibly TRBD1 for D (6 bases). CDR3 length: 15 amino acids. Looked up from germline, CDR1 is LGHDT and CDR2 is YNNKEL (reference sequence). V lost 1 base and J lost 1, with 8 bases in between.

The V gene is TRBV29-1, the J gene TRBJ2-7, with 11 bases that match TRBD2. Looked up from germline, CDR1 is SQVTM and CDR2 is ANQGSEA. The CDR3 covers 17 residues. The V and J ends lost 6 bases and 0 bases, in that order; junction bases with no gene match: 13. The CDR3 bases are TGCAGCGTCCTGGGGCTAGCGGGGGGCCAGAGCTCCTACGAGCAGTACTTC. It is translated as CSVLGLAGGQSSYEQYF.

V is TRBV24-1 and J is TRBJ2-1; 10 nucleotides align to TRBD1. The germline gives CDR1 KGHDR, CDR2 SFDVKD. V shed 9 bases and J 7 bases; nucleotides not matched to a gene: 8. This CDR3 has 14 amino acids. The CDR3 loop reads CATGRGQGNNEQFF. CDR3 bases: TGTGCCACCGGGAGGGGACAGGGGAATAATGAGCAGTTCTTC.

This clone was found a few times. The chain links TRBV30 to TRBJ1-4; D not certain. Deletions cut 0 bases from V and 4 bases from J, with 12 bases between. CDR3 length equals 15 residues. CDR1 and CDR2 (germline): GTSNPN, SVGIG (reference sequence). The CDR3 DNA reads TGTGCCTGGAGTGTACATTCTGGGAGTAATGAAAAACTGTTTTTT. Encoded protein: CAWSVHSGSNEKLFF.

The chain's CDR3 is CASSSSLTPPRQHF. The CDR3 bases are TGTGCCAGCAGCTCCTCACTTACACCGCCGCGCCAGCATTTT. V and J are TRBV7-2 and TRBJ1-5; the D is unclear. Trimming removed 4 bases from V and 12 bases from J, with 19 bases in between. Germline values: CDR1 SGHTA, CDR2 FQGNSA. This CDR3 contains 14 residues.

Here the CDR3 DNA reads TGCGCCAGCAGCCAAGTTGCGGGGTCCTACAATGAGCAGTTCTTC. Translated, it gives CASSQVAGSYNEQFF. The chain combines TRBV4-3 with TRBJ2-1, with a possible D match to TRBD2 (6 bases). Trimming shortened V by 1 base and J by 1 base, and 8 bases separated the two germline ends. CDR3 length: 15 residues. Per germline, CDR1 LGHNA and CDR2 YSLEER.

About this clone itself: Additional DNA sequences in this sample encode the identical CDR3. The chain carries TRBV2 and TRBJ1-6, with D possibly matching TRBD1 (6 bases). Germline-derived CDR1 and CDR2 are SNHLY and FYNNEI. The V end was cut by 5 bases, the J end by 4 bases, with 6 bases between. The CDR3 is made up of 13 amino acids. CDR3: CASSTGYNSPLHF. As DNA, the CDR3 is TGTGCCAGCAGTACAGGGTATAATTCACCCCTCCACTTT. Full variable domain (remainder filled in from reference TRBV2 and TRBJ1-6): EPEVTQTPSHQVTQMGQEVILRCVPISNHLYFYWYRQILGQKVEFLVSFYNNEISEKSEIFDDQFSVERPDGSNFTLKIRSTKLEDSAMYFCASSTGYNSPLHFGNGTRLTVT.

V and J are TRBV25-1 and TRBJ2-5; tentatively, D is TRBD2 (6 bases). CDR3 length equals 17 residues. Germline assignment: CDR1 MGHDK and CDR2 SYGVNS. V lost 1 base to trimming and J lost 1 base, with 16 bases between them. The CDR3 loop reads CASSESLAGPSQETQYF. The DNA for the CDR3 is TGTGCCAGCAGTGAATCGCTTGCGGGACCCTCCCAAGAGACCCAGTACTTC.

The J gene is TRBJ1-5, the V gene TRBV30, with a weak D call TRBD1 (6 bases). Looked up from germline, CDR1 is GTSNPN and CDR2 is SVGIG (reference sequence). The CDR3 length is 13 residues. The ends were cut back, 0 bases at V and 6 bases at J, with 9 bases in the middle. In DNA form, the CDR3 reads TGTGCCTGGAGTGTCCAGGGGTCTCAGCCCCAGCATTTT. This translates into CAWSVQGSQPQHF.

This chain connects TRBV6-2 or TRBV6-3 to TRBJ2-2, with 9 bases fitting TRBD2. This CDR3 is built from 15 residues. CDR1 and CDR2 (germline): MNHEY, SVGEGT. The V gene end was trimmed by 0 bases and the J gene end by 8 bases; junction bases not matched to a gene: 4. For the CDR3, the DNA is TGTGCCAGCAGTTACTCGAGTAGCGGGGGTGGGGAGCTGTTTTTT. It is translated as CASSYSSSGGGELFF.

V is TRBV6-2 or TRBV6-3 and J is TRBJ2-1; 7 bases are a match to TRBD2. The length of the CDR3 is 14 residues. With V trimmed by 0 bases and J by 10 bases, 6 bases remained unmatched. Germline CDR1 is MNHEY and CDR2 is SVGEGT. In DNA form, the CDR3 reads TGTGCCAGCAGTTACTCTATACTAGCGCACGAGCAGTTCTTC. It is translated as CASSYSILAHEQFF.

This clone has just a few counts. The J gene is TRBJ2-1, the V gene TRBV11-3; D gene uncertain. The germline gives CDR1 SGHNT, CDR2 YENEEA. Trimming took off 5 bases at V and 5 bases at J, with 4 bases between the two ends. The CDR3 totals 11 residues. CDR3 region: CASSLNNEQFF. Here the CDR3 DNA reads TGTGCCAGCAGCCTAAACAATGAGCAGTTCTTC.